Listed here are 29 T cell receptor beta chains from one sample, sequenced in a study of cytomegalovirus exposure and HLA in healthy donors. With 60 Vbeta and 13 Jbeta primers, the PCR was carried out. Assay: immunoSEQ multiplex PCR; the TCRdb copy retains only in-frame clones and omits some. The data hold approximately 150,000 clones, with approximately 80% observed a single time. The source material was PBMCs. The receptors were gathered from a man between 40 and 49 years old in good health and CMV-seronegative.

J is TRBJ2-1 and V is TRBV7-9; 12 bases agree with TRBD2. This CDR3 has 15 residues. V gave up 5 bases and J gave up 7 bases; unmatched junction bases: 6. In germline, CDR1 is SEHNR, CDR2 FQNEAQ (reference sequence). CDR3 DNA: TGTGCCAGCAGCCTCCTAGCGGGGGGGGGTAATGAGCAGTTCTTC. This codes for CASSLLAGGGNEQFF.

The chain joins TRBV6-5 to TRBJ2-5; D perhaps matches TRBD2 (6 bases). There are 15 residues in the CDR3. Looked up from germline, CDR1 is MNHEY and CDR2 is SVGAGI. V lost 6 bases, J lost 2 bases, and 16 bases lay in between. CDR3 nucleotide sequence: TGTGCCAGCAGCGGGAGAGGGGTAGGGCAAGAGACCCAGTACTTC. It translates to CASSGRGVGQETQYF.

The chain is built from TRBV7-3 and TRBJ2-2; D remains ambiguous. CDR3 size: 14 residues. The V gene lost 8 bases and the J gene lost 7 bases, with 17 bases spanning the gap. Per germline, CDR1 SGHTA and CDR2 FQGTGA. The CDR3 DNA reads TGTGCCAGCGGAGTTACTGGCGACGGCGGGGAGCTGTTTTTT. Protein sequence: CASGVTGDGGELFF.

The rearrangement links TRBV6-1 to TRBJ2-1, with D uncertain. CDR1 is MNHNS, CDR2 SASEGT, per germline. Trimming left V 2 bases short and J 4 bases short, with 9 bases between. There are 14 residues in the CDR3. In DNA form, the CDR3 reads TGTGCCAGCAGTGAAAGCTCACTATACAATGAGCAGTTCTTC. Protein product: CASSESSLYNEQFF.

V and J are TRBV9 and TRBJ1-1; D not resolved. Trimming removed 0 bases from V and 1 base from J, with 7 bases in between. This CDR3 is 14 amino acids long. Germline lookup yields CDR1 SGDLS and CDR2 YYNGEE. CDR3 nucleotide sequence: TGTGCCAGCAGCGTAGGACATACGAACACTGAAGCTTTCTTT. Translated: CASSVGHTNTEAFF.

The chain carries TRBV7-9 and TRBJ2-5; a possible D gene is TRBD1 (6 bases). The CDR3 has 14 residues. V lost 5 bases, J lost 4 bases, and 14 bases lay in between. Germline V gene lookup returns CDR1 SEHNR and CDR2 FQNEAQ (reference sequence). The CDR3 coding sequence is TGTGCCAGCAGCCCGACATTAGGGGGAGAGACCCAGTACTTC. Encoded protein: CASSPTLGGETQYF.

J is TRBJ1-2 and V is TRBV7-9, with D maybe TRBD1 (5 bases). The germline V gene has CDR1 SEHNR and CDR2 FQNEAQ (reference sequence). The CDR3 runs to 16 residues. Deletions cut 3 bases from V and 4 bases from J, with 18 bases between. The CDR3 sequence: CASSLTHDEGVYGYTF. The DNA for the CDR3 is TGTGCCAGCAGCTTGACTCACGACGAAGGGGTCTATGGCTACACCTTC.

CDR3 region: CASSRQLPKTSGNEQFF. The CDR3 DNA reads as TGTGCCAGCAGTAGACAATTACCGAAGACTAGCGGCAATGAGCAGTTCTTC. This chain joins TRBV2 and TRBJ2-1; 9 nucleotides align to TRBD2. This CDR3 is 17 amino acids long. V lost 5 bases to trimming and J lost 6 bases; unmatched junction nucleotides: 14. The germline gives CDR1 SNHLY, CDR2 FYNNEI.

DNA of the CDR3: TGTGCCAGCAGCCCGGGGACAGTTATGAACACTGAAGCTTTCTTT. Encoded protein: CASSPGTVMNTEAFF. The rearrangement links TRBV11-2 to TRBJ1-1; TRBD1 agrees at 7 bases. The CDR3 is made up of 15 amino acids. The V segment lost 5 bases and the J segment 0 bases; nucleotides outside the gene matches: 6. Germline V gene data show CDR1 as SGHAT and CDR2 as FQNNGV.

This clone came up once. The chain uses TRBV2 and TRBJ1-5; D call uncertain. The CDR3 contains 13 residues. In germline, CDR1 is SNHLY, CDR2 FYNNEI. V lost 7 bases to trimming and J lost 5 bases, with 12 bases between them. The CDR3 nucleotides read TGTGCCAGCACGGGGTGGAGGGATCAGCCCCAGCATTTT. As protein: CASTGWRDQPQHF. The full variable domain, with the rest looked up from reference TRBV2 and TRBJ1-5, is EPEVTQTPSHQVTQMGQEVILRCVPISNHLYFYWYRQILGQKVEFLVSFYNNEISEKSEIFDDQFSVERPDGSNFTLKIRSTKLEDSAMYFCASTGWRDQPQHFGDGTRLSIL.

The chain uses TRBV7-6 and TRBJ1-3, with D tentatively TRBD1 (6 bases). There are 15 residues in the CDR3. The germline V and J ends were trimmed by 1 base and 1 base, with 8 bases remaining between them. Germline V gene sequence: CDR1 SGHVS, CDR2 FNYEAQ. The chain's CDR3 is CASSLDGTSGNTIYF. The CDR3 DNA follows: TGTGCCAGCAGCTTAGACGGGACATCTGGAAACACCATATATTTT.

The CDR3 spells CASSLGPWGGSSYEQYF. CDR3 sequence (DNA): TGTGCCAGCAGCTTAGGGCCGTGGGGGGGCTCCTCCTACGAGCAGTACTTC. The rearrangement uses TRBV13 and TRBJ2-7, with D possibly TRBD2 on 7 matching bases. Trimming removed 0 bases from V and 0 bases from J, with 15 bases in between. Germline-derived CDR1 and CDR2 are PRHDT and FYEKMQ (reference sequence). This CDR3 has 17 residues.

This clone was detected only once. This chain links TRBV11-2 with TRBJ2-7; 14 bases fit TRBD2. CDR1 is SGHAT and CDR2 is FQNNGV in the germline V gene. V lost 0 bases, J lost 5 bases, and 6 bases stayed unmatched. The CDR3 is made up of 17 amino acids. CDR3 sequence (DNA): TGTGCCAGCAGCTTAGATATGGGACTAGCGGGGGACGACGAGCAGTACTTC. It codes for CASSLDMGLAGDDEQYF.

This clone turned up a few times. J is TRBJ2-7 and V is TRBV6-5; 8 nucleotides align to TRBD1. This CDR3 is built from 14 residues. Germline values: CDR1 MNHEY, CDR2 SVGAGI. The junction had 5 bases not matched to a gene; V was cut back by 5 bases and J by 2 bases. Here the CDR3 DNA reads TGTGCCAGCAGTCCGGGACAGGTTCCCTACGAGCAGTACTTC. This gives the protein CASSPGQVPYEQYF.

V is TRBV10-2 and J is TRBJ2-1, with 12 bases aligning to TRBD2. This CDR3 spans 15 amino acids. V was clipped by 6 bases and J by 5 bases; unmatched bases: 5. Germline CDR1 reads WSHSY; CDR2 reads SAAADI. CDR3 nucleotide sequence: TGCGCCAGCAGGCTAGCGGGAGGGCCTAACAATGAGCAGTTCTTC. As protein: CASRLAGGPNNEQFF.

The rearrangement links TRBV6-1 to TRBJ2-7, with D tentatively TRBD1 (5 bases). The V and J ends lost 5 bases and 3 bases respectively, with 8 bases between them. This CDR3 has 12 amino acids. Germline-derived CDR1 and CDR2 are MNHNS and SASEGT. Here the CDR3 reads CASSPTGYEQYF. The CDR3 nucleotides are TGTGCCAGCAGTCCAACAGGCTACGAGCAGTACTTC.

The genes are TRBV5-1 and TRBJ1-4, with D perhaps TRBD1 (5 bases). Germline CDR1 SGHRS, CDR2 YFSETQ. The CDR3 is made up of 15 amino acids. V lost 0 bases and J lost 8, with 14 bases in between. CDR3 sequence: CASSLAATEGEKLFF. Here the CDR3 DNA reads TGCGCCAGCAGCTTGGCTGCGACGGAGGGGGAAAAACTGTTTTTT.

The V and J genes are TRBV27 and TRBJ1-3; D possibly corresponds to TRBD1 (6 bases). The length of the CDR3 is 15 residues. Trimming left V 6 bases short and J 2 bases short, with 14 bases between. CDR1 and CDR2 from the germline V gene are MNHEY and SMNVEV (reference sequence). The CDR3 sequence: CASSSETGPGNTIYF. CDR3 bases: TGTGCCAGCAGCAGTGAGACAGGCCCTGGAAACACCATATATTTT.

As concerns this clone: This specimen includes other DNA sequences encoding the same CDR3. The chain is built from TRBV27 and TRBJ1-4; 8 nucleotides line up with TRBD1. This CDR3 contains 15 residues. Trimming cost V 5 bases and J 4 bases; bases outside gene matches: 6. Germline V gene data show CDR1 as MNHEY and CDR2 as SMNVEV (reference sequence). The CDR3 reads CASSPRQGNNEKLFF. In DNA form, the CDR3 reads TGTGCCAGCAGTCCCCGACAGGGGAATAATGAAAAACTGTTTTTT. The entire variable domain, with the rest obtained from reference TRBV27 and TRBJ1-4, is as follows: EAQVTQNPRYLITVTGKKLTVTCSQNMNHEYMSWYRQDPGLGLRQIYYSMNVEVTDKGDVPEGYKVSRKEKRNFPLILESPSPNQTSLYFCASSPRQGNNEKLFFGSGTQLSVL.

This rearrangement joins TRBV5-6 to TRBJ1-2, with 10 bases fitting TRBD1. This CDR3 has 15 amino acids. Per the germline V gene, CDR1 is SGHDT and CDR2 is YYEEEE. V shed 4 bases and J 2 bases; nucleotides not matched to a gene: 5. The CDR3 loop is CASSPGDRGNYGYTF. For the CDR3, the DNA is TGTGCCAGCAGCCCCGGGGACAGGGGCAACTATGGCTACACCTTC. Drawing the rest from reference TRBV5-6 and TRBJ1-2, the complete variable domain is DAGVTQSPTHLIKTRGQQVTLRCSPKSGHDTVSWYQQALGQGPQFIFQYYEEEERQRGNFPDRFSGHQFPNYSSELNVNALLLGDSALYLCASSPGDRGNYGYTFGSGTRLTVV.

Only one count was recorded for this clone. The chain recombines TRBV20-1 with TRBJ1-1; D is ambiguous. CDR1 is DFQATT and CDR2 is SNEGSKA in the germline V gene (reference sequence). This CDR3 is built from 10 residues. CDR3 sequence reads: CSAGNTEAFF. The CDR3, as DNA: TGCAGCGCGGGGAACACTGAAGCTTTCTTT.

The gene calls are TRBV7-8 and TRBJ2-3, with TRBD2 identical over 11 bases. CDR1 SGHVS and CDR2 FQNEAQ come from the germline V gene. There are 17 residues in the CDR3. V lost 6 bases and J lost 3; bases outside the gene matches: 11. This CDR3 is CASSSVAGGKGTDTQYF. Here the CDR3 DNA reads TGTGCCAGCAGTTCCGTAGCGGGAGGGAAGGGAACAGATACGCAGTATTTT.

The chain couples TRBV6-1 to TRBJ1-4; D ambiguous. Trimming took 3 bases from V and 7 from J, leaving 18 bases between them. CDR1 MNHNS and CDR2 SASEGT come from the germline V gene. The CDR3 totals 16 residues. CDR3 region: CASSELKDYPGEKLFF. The CDR3 DNA reads TGTGCCAGCAGTGAGTTGAAGGACTACCCGGGTGAAAAACTGTTTTTT.

The rearrangement joins TRBV28 to TRBJ2-7; D possibly corresponds to TRBD1 (7 bases). Between the trimmed V and J ends, which lost 2 bases and 2 bases, there was a span of 16 bases. In germline, CDR1 is MDHEN, CDR2 SYDVKM. The CDR3 runs 16 residues. CDR3 residues: CASSLGGTARTYEQYF. DNA for the CDR3: TGTGCCAGCAGTTTAGGCGGGACAGCGCGTACCTACGAGCAGTACTTC.

In nucleotides, the CDR3 is TGTGCCAGCAGCGCCCCCGGGGCGGGAGGGCGTGATACGCAGTATTTT. This translates into CASSAPGAGGRDTQYF. The genes are TRBV7-9 and TRBJ2-3; 9 bases agree with TRBD2. Germline trimming cut 5 bases from V and 6 bases from J; bases unmatched to any gene: 12. Per germline, CDR1 SEHNR and CDR2 FQNEAQ (reference sequence). The CDR3 loop spans 16 amino acids.

CDR3 in amino acids: CASSPSPTGPLGEQYF. The CDR3, as DNA: TGTGCCAGCAGCCCTTCTCCCACAGGCCCCCTTGGCGAGCAGTACTTC. The V gene is TRBV11-2, the J gene TRBJ2-7, with a tentative D call TRBD1 (5 bases). CDR3 length equals 16 residues. The germline gives CDR1 SGHAT, CDR2 FQNNGV. Trimming pared 5 bases from V and 6 bases from J, leaving 23 bases between.

The gene calls are TRBV19 and TRBJ2-1, with 12 positions matching TRBD2. The trim removed 5 bases at V and 6 bases at J, leaving 5 bases unmatched. Per germline, CDR1 LNHDA and CDR2 SQIVND (reference sequence). This CDR3 has 15 residues. The CDR3 loop is CASSASTSGGNEQFF. In DNA form, the CDR3 reads TGTGCCAGTAGTGCCTCGACTAGCGGGGGCAATGAGCAGTTCTTC. The full variable domain, with the rest looked up from reference TRBV19 and TRBJ2-1, is DGGITQSPKYLFRKEGQNVTLSCEQNLNHDAMYWYRQDPGQGLRLIYYSQIVNDFQKGDIAEGYSVSREKKESFPLTVTSAQKNPTAFYLCASSASTSGGNEQFFGPGTRLTVL.

The V and J genes are TRBV5-4 and TRBJ2-7, with TRBD1 identical over 10 bases. The germline gives CDR1 SGHNT, CDR2 YYREEE (reference sequence). The CDR3 is 16 residues long. V was clipped by 0 bases and J by 4 bases; unmatched bases: 7. The CDR3 sequence is CASSLAATGGIYEQYF. The CDR3 DNA is TGTGCCAGCAGCTTGGCCGCGACAGGGGGCATTTACGAGCAGTACTTC.

The chain uses TRBV23-1 and TRBJ2-7; a possible D gene is TRBD1 (5 bases). TRBV23-1 is identified as an open reading frame with a role that is uncertain. The CDR3 has 17 residues. Trimming shortened V by 5 bases and J by 3 bases, and 23 bases separated the two germline ends. The CDR3 reads CASSSPAGPRADYEQYF. The CDR3 DNA is TGCGCCAGCAGTTCCCCGGCAGGGCCTCGGGCCGACTACGAGCAGTACTTC.